The T cell receptor beta chain described here comes from a study of cytomegalovirus exposure and HLA in healthy donors. This PCR relied on a set of 60 Vbeta primers and 13 Jbeta primers. Sequenced by immunoSEQ multiplex PCR; TCRdb stores in-frame clones only, minus some. The table shows under 150,000 clones, with roughly 80% occurring only once. This clone occurred a few times. Material: PBMCs. The receptor comes from a young man in good health and CMV-seronegative.

The CDR3: CASSELGGSGNTIYF. In DNA, the CDR3 is TGTGCCAGCAGTGAATTGGGGGGTTCTGGAAACACCATATATTTT. The chain links TRBV6-1 to TRBJ1-3, with D possibly matching TRBD1 (5 bases). CDR1 and CDR2 (germline): MNHNS, SASEGT. CDR3 length equals 15 residues. The V end was cut by 2 bases, the J end by 1 base, with 9 bases between.